One sample yielded the 24 T cell receptor beta chains listed below, sequenced in a study of shared clonotypes between healthy human individuals (TCRdb year 2020). Library generation was performed with the immunoSEQ multiplex PCR assay. TCRdb took over this immuneACCESS table, retaining in-frame rearrangements with V and J assigned. Such tables are incomplete; in checked studies, under half of the missing clones stem from an unresolved V gene, and the remainder is unexplained. The table for this sample lists millions of clones; roughly 92% of them were counted only once. Under 0.15% of the sample goes to the ten largest clones. The sequenced sample was naive CD4+ T cells sorted from blood. The cell subset or site tag for this specimen amounts to: CD45RA+ positively selected. These receptor sequences come from a man between 18 and 29 years old in good health.

The genes are TRBV6-1 and TRBJ1-6; 8 nucleotides align to TRBD1. The germline V gene encodes CDR1 MNHNS and CDR2 SASEGT. The CDR3 has 14 residues. Germline trimming cut 5 bases from V and 7 bases from J; bases unmatched to any gene: 4. CDR3 sequence: CASSSGTGNSPLHF. The CDR3 DNA reads TGTGCCAGCAGTTCCGGGACAGGCAATTCACCCCTCCACTTT.

This clone was seen only once. The chain employs TRBV6-1 and TRBJ1-3, with D unclear. V was shortened by 2 bases and J by 2 bases, with 10 bases between the two germline ends. The CDR3 is 15 amino acids. CDR1 is MNHNS and CDR2 is SASEGT in the germline V gene. CDR3 sequence (DNA): TGTGCCAGCAGTGAATTAAGAAGCGCTGGAAACACCATATATTTT. It yields the protein CASSELRSAGNTIYF.

The chain employs TRBV18 and TRBJ2-6; 7 bases match TRBD2. This CDR3 contains 17 residues. In germline, CDR1 is KGHSH, CDR2 LQKENI. The V and J ends lost 5 bases and 4 bases, in that order; junction bases with no gene match: 11. This chain's CDR3 is CASSTPGLRTGANVLTF. DNA of the CDR3: TGTGCCAGCTCAACTCCGGGACTACGAACAGGGGCCAACGTCCTGACTTTC.

As DNA, the CDR3 is TGTGCCAGCAGAACCCACGGGCCTGGAAACACCATATATTTT. The encoded protein is CASRTHGPGNTIYF. The chain couples TRBV5-4 to TRBJ1-3; D gene ambiguous. The CDR3 spans 14 residues. The V gene's germline CDR1 is SGHNT and CDR2 YYREEE (reference sequence). Trimming stripped 5 bases from V and 2 bases from J, with 11 bases between.

The gene calls are TRBV18 and TRBJ1-4; maybe TRBD1 (6 bases). Germline values: CDR1 KGHSH, CDR2 LQKENI. The germline V and J ends were trimmed by 3 bases and 7 bases, with 15 bases remaining between them. The CDR3 runs 15 residues. The CDR3 bases are TGTGCCAGCTCACCCGGACAGCAAGGGGGTGAAAAACTGTTTTTT. Protein product: CASSPGQQGGEKLFF. Using reference TRBV18 and TRBJ1-4 for the parts outside the CDR3, the full variable domain is NAGVMQNPRHLVRRRGQEARLRCSPMKGHSHVYWYRQLPEEGLKFMVYLQKENIIDESGMPKERFSAEFPKEGPSILRIQQVVRGDSAAYFCASSPGQQGGEKLFFGSGTQLSVL.

The J gene is TRBJ1-1, the V gene TRBV28, with 11 bases fitting TRBD1. After removal of 4 bases from V and 2 bases from J, the junction contained 0 bases not matched to a gene. The CDR3 is 14 residues long. CDR1 is MDHEN and CDR2 is SYDVKM in the germline V gene. The CDR3 loop is CASSWTGGNTEAFF. DNA for the CDR3: TGTGCCAGCAGTTGGACAGGGGGCAACACTGAAGCTTTCTTT.

The V and J genes are TRBV2 and TRBJ1-4; no clear D. Trimming removed 6 bases from V and 8 bases from J, with 10 bases in between. CDR1 and CDR2 from the germline V gene are SNHLY and FYNNEI. This CDR3 has 12 residues. CDR3 bases: TGTGCCAGCAGGACAAGGTGGGAAAAACTGTTTTTT. Encoded protein: CASRTRWEKLFF.

The chain is built from TRBV4-1 and TRBJ1-3; 8 nucleotides align to TRBD1. The germline gives CDR1 MGHRA, CDR2 YSYEKL. The CDR3 runs 15 residues. Trimming took 2 bases from V and 4 from J; bases not matched to a gene: 4. The CDR3 DNA sequence: TGCGCCAGCAGCCAACCGCGGGACAGGGGAAACACCATATATTTT. It specifies CASSQPRDRGNTIYF.

The chain recombines TRBV30 with TRBJ1-2; 7 positions match TRBD1. V shed 3 bases, J shed 4 bases, and the junction held 8 bases outside the gene matches. Germline V gene lookup returns CDR1 GTSNPN and CDR2 SVGIG (reference sequence). The CDR3 runs 14 residues. The CDR3 DNA reads as TGTGCCTGGAGCCCCCAGGGGACAGCCTATGGCTACACCTTC. It specifies CAWSPQGTAYGYTF. Full variable domain (missing parts from reference TRBV30 and TRBJ1-2): SQTIHQWPATLVQPVGSPLSLECTVEGTSNPNLYWYRQAAGRGLQLLFYSVGIGQISSEVPQNLSASRPQDRQFILSSKKLLLSDSGFYLCAWSPQGTAYGYTFGSGTRLTVV.

The gene calls are TRBV5-1 and TRBJ1-2; maybe TRBD1 (6 bases). Trimming removed 3 bases at V and 1 base at J, with 10 bases between. The CDR3 runs to 14 residues. Germline CDR1 and CDR2: SGHRS and YFSETQ. CDR3 in DNA: TGCGCCAGCAGCTCTGGACAGCTTAACTATGGCTACACCTTC. This sequence encodes CASSSGQLNYGYTF.

The J gene is TRBJ2-3, the V gene TRBV4-3; 7 bases are shared with TRBD2. Losses at the gene ends were 0 bases for V and 1 base for J; bases not matched to a gene: 4. The CDR3 runs 16 residues. Looked up from germline, CDR1 is LGHNA and CDR2 is YSLEER. CDR3 nucleotide sequence: TGCGCCAGCAGCCAAGAACTAGCGCCCCGCACAGATACGCAGTATTTT. It is translated as CASSQELAPRTDTQYF.

The table lists this clone with a count of one. The rearrangement uses TRBV4-1 and TRBJ2-7; D may be TRBD2 (5 bases). V was cut by 4 bases and J by 5 bases, with 9 bases left in between. CDR3 size: 12 residues. CDR1 is MGHRA and CDR2 is YSYEKL in the germline V gene. The CDR3 is CASSLLGDEQYF. DNA for the CDR3: TGCGCCAGCAGCCTCCTGGGAGACGAGCAGTACTTC.

V gene TRBV2 combines with J gene TRBJ2-6; TRBD2 might be the D (6 bases). The length of the CDR3 is 18 residues. The germline V gene encodes CDR1 SNHLY and CDR2 FYNNEI. Trimming left V 0 bases short and J 0 bases short, with 12 bases between. This CDR3 is CASSEARGGSSGANVLTF. In DNA, the CDR3 is TGTGCCAGCAGTGAAGCGCGCGGAGGGAGCTCTGGGGCCAACGTCCTGACTTTC. The full variable domain, with the rest looked up from reference TRBV2 and TRBJ2-6, is EPEVTQTPSHQVTQMGQEVILRCVPISNHLYFYWYRQILGQKVEFLVSFYNNEISEKSEIFDDQFSVERPDGSNFTLKIRSTKLEDSAMYFCASSEARGGSSGANVLTFGAGSRLTVL.

The chain combines TRBV5-1 with TRBJ2-1; 7 bases align to TRBD2. The CDR3 sequence is 15 residues long. The junction had 7 bases not matched to a gene; V was cut back by 0 bases and J by 7 bases. In germline, CDR1 is SGHRS, CDR2 YFSETQ. CDR3 sequence reads: CASSLDSGMRNEQFF. The CDR3 coding sequence is TGCGCCAGCAGCTTGGACAGCGGGATGAGGAATGAGCAGTTCTTC. The whole variable domain, filled in from reference TRBV5-1 and TRBJ2-1, reads KAGVTQTPRYLIKTRGQQVTLSCSPISGHRSVSWYQQTPGQGLQFLFEYFSETQRNKGNFPGRFSGRQFSNSRSEMNVSTLELGDSALYLCASSLDSGMRNEQFFGPGTRLTVL.

This chain joins TRBV10-3 and TRBJ2-7; TRBD1 or TRBD2 may be the D gene (5 bases each). V lost 1 base, J lost 7 bases, and 11 bases lay in between. This CDR3 spans 13 amino acids. Germline V gene lookup returns CDR1 ENHRY and CDR2 SYGVKD. DNA of the CDR3: TGTGCCATCAGTGAGTGGGGACCGGCGGAGCAGTACTTC. Its translation is CAISEWGPAEQYF.

This rearrangement joins TRBV10-1 to TRBJ2-5; D is undetermined. With 6 bases removed from V and 1 base from J, the gap between germline ends came to 9 bases. From germline, CDR1 is WNHNN and CDR2 SYGVQD (reference sequence). The length of the CDR3 is 13 residues. The CDR3 nucleotides read TGCGCCAGCAGGGGTGTAGCCCAAGAGACCCAGTACTTC. Amino acid sequence: CASRGVAQETQYF.

CDR3 sequence: CASKRGSGNTIYF. As DNA, the CDR3 is TGTGCCAGCAAGCGGGGTTCTGGAAACACCATATATTTT. V is TRBV27 and J is TRBJ1-3; D ambiguous. Per germline, CDR1 MNHEY and CDR2 SMNVEV (reference sequence). Trimming removed 7 bases from V and 1 base from J, with 8 bases in between. The CDR3 spans 13 residues.

This chain connects TRBV6-1 to TRBJ2-1; 7 bases fit TRBD2. The length of the CDR3 is 17 residues. CDR1 and CDR2 from the germline V gene are MNHNS and SASEGT. After removal of 4 bases from V and 6 bases from J, the junction contained 15 bases not matched to a gene. CDR3 coding DNA: TGTGCCAGCAGTGGGACCCTGGGGGGGAGGCCGGGCAATGAGCAGTTCTTC. It translates to CASSGTLGGRPGNEQFF.

This chain connects TRBV15 to TRBJ2-5; D perhaps matches TRBD2 (7 bases). V gave up 0 bases and J gave up 1 base, with 18 bases separating them. CDR1 is LNHNV and CDR2 is YYDKDF in the germline V gene (reference sequence). The CDR3 loop spans 18 amino acids. For the CDR3, the DNA is TGTGCCACCAGCAGAGATCTCTTAGGGGGGGGGACCCAAGAGACCCAGTACTTC. Encoded protein: CATSRDLLGGGTQETQYF.

On this clone: Other DNA sequences in this specimen translate into the identical CDR3. CDR3 in amino acids: CSVDLAGGGETQYF. As DNA, the CDR3 is TGCAGCGTCGACTTAGCGGGAGGTGGAGAGACCCAGTACTTC. This chain uses TRBV29-1 with TRBJ2-5; 10 bases map to TRBD2. Looked up from germline, CDR1 is SQVTM and CDR2 is ANQGSEA. This CDR3 region has 14 residues. Germline trimming cut 6 bases from V and 4 bases from J; bases unmatched to any gene: 8.

V and J are TRBV18 and TRBJ2-7; no clear D. The length of the CDR3 is 13 residues. CDR1 KGHSH and CDR2 LQKENI come from the germline V gene. Deletions cut 6 bases from V and 2 bases from J, with 11 bases between. The CDR3 region has the DNA TGTGCCAGCTCCGTAGTAGTTACCTACGAGCAGTACTTC. Amino acids: CASSVVVTYEQYF.

The chain has TRBV7-4 and TRBJ1-1, with D possibly matching TRBD1 (5 bases). Germline CDR1 and CDR2: SGHVT and SQSDAQ. This CDR3 comprises 19 residues. The V end was cut by 1 base, the J end by 0 bases, with 21 bases between. DNA for the CDR3: TGTGCCAGCAGCTTAGATAGGGGTAGGACCCCCTGGATGAACACTGAAGCTTTCTTT. Translation gives CASSLDRGRTPWMNTEAFF.

This chain uses TRBV7-2 with TRBJ1-5; TRBD1 matches at 7 bases. The CDR3 has 15 amino acids. Germline CDR1 is SGHTA and CDR2 is FQGNSA. With V trimmed by 1 base and J by 7 bases, 7 bases remained unmatched. DNA for the CDR3: TGTGCCAGCAGCTTAGAGGGGGCGGCAACCCAGCCCCAGCATTTT. Protein: CASSLEGAATQPQHF.

The chain joins TRBV11-2 to TRBJ2-7, with D possibly TRBD1 on 6 matching bases. Trimming removed 6 bases from V and 4 bases from J, with 16 bases in between. Germline assignment: CDR1 SGHAT and CDR2 FQNNGV. This CDR3 has 14 amino acids. CDR3 DNA: TGTGCCAGCAGTCCAATTGGGGGCGAGTACGAGCAGTACTTC. Translating it yields CASSPIGGEYEQYF.